The text below deals with one T cell receptor (beta chain). Which antigen it targets is not known. Per-nucleotide qualities are absent, and no much larger clonotype sits a single base away. V is reduced by 0 bases and J by 9 bases, leaving a spacing of 13 bases between them. CDR1 and CDR2 are read off the germline V gene (reference sequence) as SGHNT and YYREEE. The CDR3 covers 14 residues, taking in both the cysteine and the phenylalanine. Only the CDR3 DNA stays, 42 bases, in frame from base 1. TCRbeta CDR3 regions were amplified from genomic DNA using the immunoSEQ Assay, a bias-controlled multiplex PCR. Under the source paper's analysis protocol: Within the assay, amplification of reference gene primers was used to estimate how many nucleated cells each sample contained. To quantify the absolute abundance of each unique TCRbeta CDR3 rearrangement, sequence reads were collapsed and filtered. For each sample, productive Simpson clonality was calculated as the square root of Simpson's diversity index across productive rearrangements. TCRdb retrieved this table from immuneACCESS and kept in-frame rearrangements only. Not all clones are present; in checked studies, unresolved V genes account for under half, and no reason is known for the remainder. V, J and clone size are those of that table, while D and trimming were read from the DNA. The sample table holds 150,000 to 160,000 clones, of which roughly 80% were seen once. The ten most abundant clones make up around 10% of the sample.

This record comes from a study of blood T cell repertoires in COVID-19 (dated by TCRdb to about 2020). Background on the whole study: Samples from collaborators originated in the United States, Italy and Spain and spanned both the acute and convalescent phases of COVID-19. The material from the prospective study consisted of cDNA or gDNA derived from T cells, B-cell-depleted T cells, or PBMCs. The dataset comprised deeply sampled blood TCRbeta repertoires from subjects exposed to, actively infected with, or recovered from COVID-19. The repertoires were released in a freely available public database meant as a resource for research on the immune response to SARS-CoV-2. The samples were drawn from two sources: the first 160 participants of the ongoing ImmuneRACE study, and 1,000 to 1,500 subjects contributed by 6 global collaborators. A de-identified subject ID, COVID-19 status, age in years and sex were almost always included in the sample metadata. Where available, HLA class I and class II types were obtained from metadata supplied by the sample provider rather than from assay-based typing. Results the study describes overall, beyond this receptor: The quantity of clinical and demographic metadata differed by source and by participant and was supplied without curation.

One collaborating source in Seattle enrolled patients during active infection and followed them longitudinally through the course of disease. Whole blood was collected in K2EDTA tubes by collaborating institutions according to the institutions' own protocols. For TCRbeta analysis, collaborators shipped samples as frozen whole blood, isolated PBMCs, or DNA extracted from either of those sample types. The sample was peripheral blood. Recombination joined TRBV5-4 with TRBJ2-1, with the identity of the D gene unclear. The receptor was isolated from an older woman with COVID-19, enrolled during active disease. Here the CDR3 is given as CASSLAVESSEQFF. The nucleotide sequence is TGTGCCAGCAGCTTGGCGGTCGAGTCGAGTGAGCAGTTCTTC.